The T cell receptor (beta chain) described here comes from a study of blood T cell repertoires in COVID-19. Study background: The origin of the acute and convalescent COVID-19 samples was the United States, Italy and Spain. PBMCs, B-cell-depleted T cells, or T cells were the source of the cDNA or gDNA that made up the material.

In the authors' workflow: Scientists estimated how many nucleated cells there were by amplifying reference gene primers. Here immunoSEQ multiplex PCR was the method, and the copy in TCRdb shows in-frame clones only, minus some. Clone size and V and J calls were adopted from that table, with D and trimming inferred from the DNA. The sample lists around 25,000 clones, about 88% seen once, with approximately 9.7% in the top ten. The source material was peripheral blood. The TCR comes from a man aged 70 or older with acute or convalescent COVID-19.

This CDR3 is CASSHPSGGEQYF. The CDR3 DNA reads as TGTGCCAGCAGCCATCCTAGTGGAGGCGAGCAGTACTTC. V gene TRBV7-9 combines with J gene TRBJ2-7, with D maybe TRBD2 (5 bases). Germline CDR1 SEHNR, CDR2 FQNEAQ (reference sequence). Trimming pared 5 bases from V and 6 bases from J, leaving 14 bases between. The length of the CDR3 is 13 residues.